A single sample is the source of the 2 T cell receptor beta chains below, sequenced in a study of blood T cell repertoires in COVID-19. TCRdb keeps only in-frame clones here, not all; method: immunoSEQ multiplex PCR. The sample consists of some 96,000 clones, approximately 84% of them appearing once. Sequenced: peripheral blood. Source of these receptors: a man in his thirties or forties in a cohort sampled during active COVID-19.

The rearrangement joins TRBV11-2 to TRBJ2-7; 8 nucleotides match TRBD1. Trimming at V came to 5 bases and at J to 5 bases, leaving 8 bases not matched to a gene. The CDR3 consists of 14 residues. The germline CDR1 and CDR2 sequences are SGHAT and FQNNGV. The DNA of the CDR3 is TGTGCCAGCAGCCGGACAGGGCTGAACCACGAGCAGTACTTC. The encoded protein is CASSRTGLNHEQYF.

V usage is TRBV18 and J usage is TRBJ1-3; 8 bases fit TRBD1. Unmatched junction bases numbered 12, after V lost 8 bases and J lost 3 bases. The CDR3 runs to 16 residues. Germline CDR1 reads KGHSH; CDR2 reads LQKENI. CDR3 DNA: TGTGCCAGCACCCCATCCAGGGGGCGCGGTGGAAACACCATATATTTT. Translated, it gives CASTPSRGRGGNTIYF.